This T cell receptor beta chain was identified in a study of Graves' ophthalmopathy and Graves' hyperthyroidism. Regarding the study as a whole: The blood repertoire also included most expanded thyroid clonotypes above 0.001 frequency. Prediction of ophthalmopathy progression reached roughly 70% sensitivity and approximately 73% specificity.

Exclusion criteria comprised other autoimmune diseases, uncontrolled infections, pregnancy or lactation in patients. Physicians reached a diagnosis by relying on clinical symptoms, serum thyroxine, TRAb, thyroid ultrasound and orbital computed tomography. The authors amplified TCR beta CDR3 regions, and they did so from RNA transcripts for repertoire sequencing. First-round RT-PCR employed HTBI primers, with a second-round multiplex PCR after it. TCRdb called the multiplex PCR reads again in MiXCR, with one record for every CDR3 protein. This table holds 500,000 to 700,000 distinct CDR3 sequences, 20% to 25% found once. With respect to this clonotype: Its specificity is not known. Just one base apart from a much larger clone, this may be a read error.

V was clipped by 3 bases and J by 2 bases, with 11 bases between them. This CDR3 contains 14 residues. The sequencing input was peripheral blood. The chain uses TRBV12-3 or TRBV12-4 and TRBJ2-7; D might be TRBD1 (6 bases). This clonotype was sampled from a woman younger than 30 with stable Graves' hyperthyroidism. Some clones in this sample may be carry-over from other donors' samples. Here the CDR3 DNA reads TGTGCCAGCAGTTTCGGGACACCCGCCTACGAGCAGTACTTC. Amino acids: CASSFGTPAYEQYF.